Each of the 28 T cell receptor beta chains below was sequenced from the same sample in a study of human T cells and chemical hapten exposure. Time point denoted: patch test 2, 6 weeks after DPC sensitization. Treatment given: therapeutic diphenylcyclopropenone sensitization with weekly scalp DPC. TCRdb passed the RACE reads through MiXCR, listing each CDR3 protein once. The sample contains tens of thousands of distinct CDR3 sequences, 10% of which appear only once. Specimen: whole blood, collected in connection with sensitization to the hapten diphenylcyclopropenone (DPC). The source of these receptors is a woman aged 45 to 65 with alopecia areata. Some clones in this sample may be carry-over from other donors' samples.

This clonotype was observed many times. This chain connects TRBV14 to TRBJ2-6; D is unclear. V was pared by 2 bases and J by 0 bases, with 11 bases between. Germline V gene data show CDR1 as SGHDN and CDR2 as FVKESK. The CDR3 contains 17 residues. CDR3 coding DNA: TGTGCCAGCAGCCAAAAAGTAGGTCGCTCTGGGGCCAACGTCCTGACTTTC. Its protein product is CASSQKVGRSGANVLTF.

In this sample, this clonotype turned up many times. The genes are TRBV11-2 and TRBJ2-7, with D maybe TRBD1 (6 bases). This CDR3 region has 15 residues. The germline V gene encodes CDR1 SGHAT and CDR2 FQNNGV. V was shortened by 1 base and J by 4 bases, with 14 bases between the two germline ends. The CDR3: CASSLAPARGYEQYF. DNA for the CDR3: TGTGCCAGCAGCTTAGCCCCTGCGAGGGGGTACGAGCAGTACTTC.

This clonotype was observed a few times. V and J are TRBV6-2 or TRBV6-3 and TRBJ2-5; 8 nucleotides align to TRBD2. The junction had 5 bases not matched to a gene; V was cut back by 3 bases and J by 2 bases. CDR3 length: 15 residues. Germline V gene lookup returns CDR1 MNHEY and CDR2 SVGEGT. The CDR3 nucleotides are TGTGCCAGCAGTTATCGCGGGAGGCCACAAGAGACCCAGTACTTC. Translating gives CASSYRGRPQETQYF.

In regard to this clonotype: Being one base from a much bigger clone, this may be a read error. The chain couples TRBV5-1 to TRBJ2-1; TRBD2 aligns across 10 bases. The CDR3 length is 18 residues. The germline gives CDR1 SGHRS, CDR2 YFSETQ. The CDR3: CTSRPSLAGVVSYNEQFF. DNA of the CDR3: TGCACCAGCAGGCCAAGCCTAGCGGGAGTTGTATCCTACAATGAGCAGTTCTTC. Based on the CDR3 plus reference TRBV5-1 and TRBJ2-1, the full variable domain is KAGVTQTPRYLIKTRGQQVTLSCSPISGHRSVSWYQQTPGQGLQFLFEYFSETQRNKGNFPGRFSGRQFSNSRSEMNVSTLELGDSALYLCTSRPSLAGVVSYNEQFFGPGTRLTVL.

This clonotype was counted many times. The chain links TRBV19 to TRBJ1-5; possible D gene TRBD1, 6 bases. This CDR3 contains 15 residues. Germline V CDR1 and CDR2: LNHDA, SQIVND (reference sequence). Trimming took 6 bases from V and 2 from J, leaving 14 bases between them. This CDR3 is CASRGGQSGNQPQHF. DNA for the CDR3: TGTGCCAGTAGGGGTGGACAGTCTGGCAATCAGCCCCAGCATTTT. Full variable domain (remainder filled in from reference TRBV19 and TRBJ1-5): DGGITQSPKYLFRKEGQNVTLSCEQNLNHDAMYWYRQDPGQGLRLIYYSQIVNDFQKGDIAEGYSVSREKKESFPLTVTSAQKNPTAFYLCASRGGQSGNQPQHFGDGTRLSIL.

The chain uses TRBV9 and TRBJ2-1; D call uncertain. The CDR3 has 13 residues. Germline V CDR1 and CDR2: SGDLS, YYNGEE. V lost 3 bases and J 2 bases, leaving 6 bases between the germline ends. CDR3 protein: CASSGGTYNEQFF. DNA for the CDR3: TGTGCCAGCAGCGGCGGTACCTACAATGAGCAGTTCTTC.

This clonotype showed up just a few times. The chain couples TRBV7-7 to TRBJ2-2, with a possible D match to TRBD2 (6 bases). Trimming cost V 7 bases and J 0 bases, with 12 bases left between them. Germline CDR1 is SSHAT and CDR2 is FNYEAQ (reference sequence). CDR3 length: 15 amino acids. CDR3 loop: CASTGGRPNTGELFF. The CDR3 bases are TGTGCCAGCACCGGGGGACGGCCGAACACCGGGGAGCTGTTTTTT.

The chain uses TRBV14 and TRBJ2-4; a possible D gene is TRBD1 (6 bases). Germline V CDR1 and CDR2: SGHDN, FVKESK. CDR3 size: 13 residues. The ends were cut back, 6 bases at V and 6 bases at J, with 12 bases in the middle. The CDR3 sequence is CASRQQGGNIQYF. DNA of the CDR3: TGTGCCAGCAGACAACAGGGTGGAAACATTCAGTACTTC. The whole variable domain, filled in from reference TRBV14 and TRBJ2-4, reads EAGVTQFPSHSVIEKGQTVTLRCDPISGHDNLYWYRRVMGKEIKFLLHFVKESKQDESGMPNNRFLAERTGGTYSTLKVQPAELEDSGVYFCASRQQGGNIQYFGAGTRLSVL.

In its sample, this clonotype was seen many times. This chain joins TRBV4-3 and TRBJ1-2; 8 bases are shared with TRBD1. V lost 2 bases, J lost 6 bases, and 5 bases stayed unmatched. This CDR3 region has 14 residues. CDR1 and CDR2 (germline): LGHNA, YSLEER. The CDR3, as DNA: TGCGCCAGCAGCCAACAGACAGGGGACCATGGCTACACCTTC. This encodes CASSQQTGDHGYTF.

The sample holds many counts of this clonotype. V is TRBV7-6 and J is TRBJ2-3; 15 bases agree with TRBD2. Per the germline V gene, CDR1 is SGHVS and CDR2 is FNYEAQ. V shed 5 bases and J 6 bases; nucleotides not matched to a gene: 12. This CDR3 is 18 amino acids long. The CDR3 here is CASSSYSGTSGRRDTQYF. CDR3 sequence (DNA): TGTGCCAGCAGCAGCTACTCCGGGACTAGCGGGAGGAGGGATACGCAGTATTTT.

This clonotype was seen ten or more times. CDR3 loop: CSARPSGLGQYF. In DNA form, the CDR3 reads TGCAGTGCTAGACCTAGCGGTTTAGGGCAGTACTTC. This sequence joins TRBV20-1 and TRBJ2-7, with 7 bases that match TRBD2. The CDR3 extends over 12 amino acids. The V segment lost 2 bases and the J segment 9 bases; nucleotides outside the gene matches: 7. Germline V CDR1 and CDR2: DFQATT, SNEGSKA (reference sequence).

This clonotype has a count of ten or more. V and J are TRBV28 and TRBJ2-1, with TRBD2 as a possible D gene (7 bases). V was trimmed by 6 bases and J by 2 bases, leaving 11 bases between them. This CDR3 comprises 14 residues. The germline V gene has CDR1 MDHEN and CDR2 SYDVKM. The CDR3 here is CASRRGGTYNEQFF. DNA of the CDR3: TGTGCCAGCAGGAGGGGGGGGACCTACAATGAGCAGTTCTTC.

This clonotype was seen only a few times. V gene TRBV6-6 combines with J gene TRBJ2-7; D unclear. With 7 bases removed from V and 0 bases from J, the gap between germline ends came to 13 bases. Germline V gives CDR1 MNHNY, CDR2 SVGAGI (reference sequence). This CDR3 region has 14 residues. CDR3 loop: CASTRTAPSYEQYF. The CDR3 DNA follows: TGTGCCAGCACCAGGACGGCCCCCTCCTACGAGCAGTACTTC.

This clonotype was counted at least ten times. J is TRBJ2-7 and V is TRBV3-1, with 7 bases aligning to TRBD1. The CDR3 length is 14 residues. CDR1 is LGHDT, CDR2 YNNKEL, per germline (reference sequence). Trimming removed 1 base from V and 2 bases from J; junction bases left unmatched: 2. Here the CDR3 DNA reads TGTGCCAGCAGCCAAGGACAGGGAACCTACGAGCAGTACTTC. Amino acid sequence: CASSQGQGTYEQYF.

Turning to this clonotype: A much larger clone lies a single base off, so this may be a read error. The conserved phenylalanine or tryptophan normally closing the CDR3 is absent here, so this likely arose from a read error. The chain uses TRBV20-1 and TRBJ1-3; D remains unclear. There are 13 residues in the CDR3. CDR1 is DFQATT, CDR2 SNEGSKA, per germline (reference sequence). CDR3 coding DNA: TGCAGTGCTCCGACCGTTGGTGGATACACCATATATTTA. Encoded protein: CSAPTVGGYTIYL.

The chain recombines TRBV9 with TRBJ1-1; D is perhaps TRBD1 (5 bases). With 0 bases removed from V and 5 bases from J, the gap between germline ends came to 11 bases. The CDR3 contains 14 residues. The germline gives CDR1 SGDLS, CDR2 YYNGEE. CDR3: CASSVDQEGTEAFF. CDR3 nucleotide sequence: TGTGCCAGCAGCGTAGATCAGGAGGGGACTGAAGCTTTCTTT.

The V and J genes are TRBV19 and TRBJ1-2; D is perhaps TRBD1 (6 bases). Trimming took 3 bases from V and 6 from J, leaving 20 bases between them. This CDR3 has 16 amino acids. Germline V gene sequence: CDR1 LNHDA, CDR2 SQIVND (reference sequence). In DNA form, the CDR3 reads TGTGCCAGTAGTATTCAGTTATACAGGGATCAGGATGGCTACACCTTC. Translated, it gives CASSIQLYRDQDGYTF.

This clonotype was detected many times. The rearrangement links TRBV20-1 to TRBJ2-3; no definite D call. Looked up from germline, CDR1 is DFQATT and CDR2 is SNEGSKA (reference sequence). CDR3 length: 12 amino acids. V was trimmed by 3 bases and J by 1 base, leaving 5 bases between them. The CDR3 bases are TGCAGTGCTAGCGGACGCACAGATACGCAGTATTTT. Protein: CSASGRTDTQYF.

The chain uses TRBV28 and TRBJ2-7; the D gene could be TRBD1 or TRBD2 (5 bases each). Germline CDR1 is MDHEN and CDR2 is SYDVKM. V was shortened by 6 bases and J by 3 bases, with 18 bases between the two germline ends. This CDR3 has 15 residues. The CDR3 sequence: CASRGVDNGVYEQYF. In nucleotides, the CDR3 is TGTGCCAGCAGGGGGGTTGACAACGGGGTCTACGAGCAGTACTTC.

Ten or more counts support this clonotype. The gene calls are TRBV7-9 and TRBJ2-5; 9 bases agree with TRBD2. CDR3 length: 18 amino acids. The V segment lost 3 bases and the J segment 5 bases; nucleotides outside the gene matches: 16. Germline V gene sequence: CDR1 SEHNR, CDR2 FQNEAQ (reference sequence). The CDR3 loop is CASSFLKAGGIVRETQYF. The CDR3 nucleotides read TGTGCCAGCAGCTTTTTAAAAGCGGGAGGTATTGTACGGGAGACCCAGTACTTC.

This clonotype was seen many times. CDR3 nucleotides: TGTGCCAGCAGCTTGGGACAGGATAAACTCATAGCCAAAAACATTCAGTACTTC. Amino acids: CASSLGQDKLIAKNIQYF. The V call is TRBV7-2, the J call TRBJ2-4; 8 bases match TRBD1. CDR1 is SGHTA, CDR2 FQGNSA, per germline. The CDR3 is 18 residues long. The V and J ends lost 3 bases and 0 bases, in that order; junction bases with no gene match: 10.

This clonotype was observed at least ten times. V usage is TRBV4-1 and J usage is TRBJ2-7, with 8 positions matching TRBD1. The CDR3 has 15 residues. Trimming took 1 base from V and 2 from J; bases not matched to a gene: 4. CDR1 MGHRA and CDR2 YSYEKL come from the germline V gene. CDR3 bases: TGCGCCAGCAGCCAAGCCGCGGGACAGGCCTACGAGCAGTACTTC. Its translation is CASSQAAGQAYEQYF.

The chain has TRBV6-5 and TRBJ2-7; a weak D match, TRBD1 (5 bases). V gave up 6 bases and J gave up 2 bases, with 14 bases separating them. The germline V gene encodes CDR1 MNHEY and CDR2 SVGAGI. The CDR3 has 14 amino acids. CDR3 sequence: CASSGQRGTYEQYF. DNA of the CDR3: TGTGCCAGCAGCGGACAAAGAGGCACCTACGAGCAGTACTTC.

The sample holds a few counts of this clonotype. Here the CDR3 reads CSARDRGRGYTF. In DNA form, the CDR3 reads TGCAGTGCCAGGGACAGGGGAAGGGGCTACACCTTC. The rearrangement links TRBV20-1 to TRBJ1-2, with 10 nucleotides matching TRBD1. V shed 6 bases and J 8 bases; nucleotides not matched to a gene: 6. Germline CDR1 and CDR2: DFQATT and SNEGSKA (reference sequence). This CDR3 comprises 12 residues.

This clonotype was counted at least ten times. The chain is built from TRBV5-1 and TRBJ1-4; 10 nucleotides match TRBD1. The CDR3 spans 20 residues. The V gene end was trimmed by 0 bases and the J gene end by 3 bases; junction bases not matched to a gene: 14. Germline V CDR1 and CDR2: SGHRS, YFSETQ. The CDR3 coding sequence is TGCGCCAGCAGCTTGGCTATATCGGCGGGACAGGGGCGGGCTAATGAAAAACTGTTTTTT. Translated, it gives CASSLAISAGQGRANEKLFF.

This clonotype has at least ten counts. J is TRBJ2-2 and V is TRBV7-2, with 8 nucleotides matching TRBD2. J gave up 4 bases and V 1 base, and 5 bases lay outside the gene matches. Germline V gene lookup returns CDR1 SGHTA and CDR2 FQGNSA. The CDR3 covers 16 residues. The CDR3 reads CASSLGAGDFTGELFF. In DNA, the CDR3 is TGTGCCAGCAGCTTAGGAGCGGGGGATTTCACCGGGGAGCTGTTTTTT.

This clonotype was observed a handful of times. V gene TRBV9 combines with J gene TRBJ2-1; D is possibly TRBD2 (6 bases). CDR1 is SGDLS, CDR2 YYNGEE, per germline. V shed 3 bases and J shed 7 bases, with 11 bases lying between them. This CDR3 comprises 13 residues. The CDR3: CASSAGARNEQFF. For the CDR3, the DNA is TGTGCCAGCAGCGCGGGAGCGCGGAATGAGCAGTTCTTC.

The rearrangement uses TRBV20-1 and TRBJ2-3, with TRBD2 matching over 9 bases. The CDR3 totals 12 residues. Germline CDR1 and CDR2: DFQATT and SNEGSKA (reference sequence). Trimming took 8 bases from V and 2 from J; bases not matched to a gene: 2. The CDR3, as DNA: TGCAGTTTAGCGGGGGACACAGATACGCAGTATTTT. Protein: CSLAGDTDTQYF.